These T cell receptor beta chains were read from a single sample in a study of T cell responses to AZD1222 COVID-19 vaccine. Clones were read by immunoSEQ multiplex PCR, and TCRdb kept only the in-frame ones, dropping some. This sample has about 140,000 clones; just over 90% occur once, and the top ten carry about 3%. Sequencing was performed on peripheral blood, taken on day 0 of AZD1222 vaccination. The receptors stem from an adult in good health. CDR3s leave out the opening cysteine and the closing phenylalanine or tryptophan. The order of the fields is CDR3 protein, V gene.

ASSSGQGAEDGYT	TRBV27
ASRKNTGQCSNQPQH	TRBV12-2
ASRFGQNSNQPQH	TRBV6-5
ASSISQGPGELF	TRBV11-3
AWTRGWIGETQY	TRBV30
ASSIEGQGWETQY	TRBV19
ASSVGGESNQPQH	TRBV2
ASSLGSGELF	TRBV7-9
ATSDRGPSYNEQF	TRBV24-1
ASSLGPGNLYGYT	TRBV13
ASGTGLNLLIGYT	TRBV27
ASSVSRTSGGSTDTQY	TRBV6-1
ASSPRDPSTGELF	TRBV2
ASRGRGGVSDGYT	TRBV4-2
ASSLMPGEGSGANVLT	TRBV7-9
ASRGGLGNQPQH	TRBV6-5
ASSYTGTSGRPSIGTDTQY	TRBV10-1
ASSSGGYGYT	TRBV12-3/TRBV12-4
ASSQALRQGASSSDTQY	TRBV4-2
ASSLFPGDNYGYT	TRBV5-6
ASSQDWASTLH	TRBV4-1
ASSYSGGSAF	TRBV6-5
ASSLGSNEKLF	TRBV5-4
ASSQSRVGLGGDTQY	TRBV16
AISEPGTGNTEAF	TRBV10-3
ASSFQGGSNSYEQY	TRBV5-6
ASSDPRDTQY	TRBV25-1
ASRTTPSGNTIY	TRBV3-1/TRBV3-2
ASSPTRGVSNQPQH	TRBV27
ASSSGVKETQY	TRBV19
ASRKDNGNTIY	TRBV7-3
ASSYGGVRGYT	TRBV6-2/TRBV6-3
ASSKRPPKGGVPLH	TRBV21-1
ASSPRYYRGNSSGNTIY	TRBV28
ASSGLAGGSYNEQF	TRBV2
ASSLKASGVDTQY	TRBV7-2
AWRETGTPGSEQY	TRBV30
ASSLGPGEAYEQY	TRBV27
ASSPAQQGSNSPLH	TRBV18
AISEGVNSGNTIY	TRBV10-3
ASSSSLRNEQF	TRBV5-4
ASSNREDYGYT	TRBV6-5
ASSQGGLPNEQF	TRBV7-3
ASSPGQPLGGQY	TRBV18
ASEDRGDEKLF	TRBV2
ASSPRGVLNTEAF	TRBV11-3
ASSPRQTYEQY	TRBV18
ASSGPHSGVNTGELF	TRBV6-1
ASSVGAGGASSEQF	TRBV9
ASSPGSSPNEQF	TRBV9
ASSRRSGTGPQETQY	TRBV6-6
ASSKTGGAF	TRBV12-3/TRBV12-4
ASSFPGSTILAKNIQY	TRBV7-2
ASTGGYGYT	TRBV6-5
ASSAWGGNSPLH	TRBV2
ASSSTLAGGEVTQY	TRBV6-5
ASSQDTGAYNEQF	TRBV3-1/TRBV3-2
ASSPRGTAKTQY	TRBV6-5
ASSSGVFQETQY	TRBV5-1
ASSRGTTSYEQY	TRBV6-2/TRBV6-3